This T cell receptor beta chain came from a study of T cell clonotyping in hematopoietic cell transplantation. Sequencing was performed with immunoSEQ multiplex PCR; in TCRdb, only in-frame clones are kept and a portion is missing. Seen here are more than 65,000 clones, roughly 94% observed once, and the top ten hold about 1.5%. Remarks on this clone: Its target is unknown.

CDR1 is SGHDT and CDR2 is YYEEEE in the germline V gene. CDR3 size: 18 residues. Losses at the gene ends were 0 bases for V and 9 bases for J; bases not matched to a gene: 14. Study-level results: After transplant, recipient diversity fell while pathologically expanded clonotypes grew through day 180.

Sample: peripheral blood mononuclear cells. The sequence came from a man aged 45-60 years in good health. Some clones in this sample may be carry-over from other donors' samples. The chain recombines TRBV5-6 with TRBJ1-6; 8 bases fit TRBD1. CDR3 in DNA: TGTGCCAGCAGCTTGGGACAGGGGATTTTTATCGCGGGTTCACCCCTCCACTTT. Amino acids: CASSLGQGIFIAGSPLHF.